The 14 T cell receptor beta chains below come from one sample, sequenced in a study of blood T cells in healthy people across ages. Next came a second PCR, run for about 6 to 12 cycles, which used a sample-barcoded 5' primer along with a J-beta primer mix. TCRdb processed the 5' RACE reads anew with MiXCR; each CDR3 protein has one entry. The repertoire consists of 1.8 million or so distinct CDR3 sequences, with about 39% occurring once and the leading ten covering 23%. Sequencing used blood. These receptors originate from a human donor in good health.

As regards this clonotype: At one end, the junction sequence differs from germline, possibly due to a read error. The CDR3, as DNA: TGTGCCAGCAGTTTTAAGGGGTGGCCCGATCTAAGCACAGATGCGCAGTATTTT. This gives the protein CASSFKGWPDLSTDAQYF. The genes are TRBV12-3 or TRBV12-4 and TRBJ2-3; maybe TRBD1 (5 bases). The CDR3 consists of 18 residues.

This clonotype showed up many times. The V gene is TRBV28, the J gene TRBJ1-5, with TRBD1 as a possible D gene (5 bases). The ends were cut back, 3 bases at V and 0 bases at J, with 12 bases in the middle. The CDR3 contains 16 residues. Germline V gene lookup returns CDR1 MDHEN and CDR2 SYDVKM. CDR3 region: CASSFFGTFSNQPQHF. The CDR3 nucleotides read TGTGCCAGCAGTTTCTTCGGGACCTTTAGCAATCAGCCCCAGCATTTT.

The table lists this clonotype with a few counts. The chain combines TRBV6-5 with TRBJ2-1; a weak D match, TRBD1 (6 bases). This CDR3 is 13 amino acids long. The V and J ends lost 5 bases and 11 bases respectively, with 16 bases between them. The V gene's germline CDR1 is MNHEY and CDR2 SVGAGI. Here the CDR3 reads CASSTGSFAQQFF. In nucleotides, the CDR3 is TGTGCCAGCAGTACAGGGTCTTTCGCCCAGCAGTTCTTC.

This chain joins TRBV7-8 and TRBJ2-2, with D perhaps matching TRBD1 or TRBD2 (5 bases each). CDR1 is SGHVS, CDR2 FQNEAQ, per germline. V lost 2 bases and J 7 bases, leaving 11 bases between the germline ends. The CDR3 has 14 amino acids. CDR3 bases: TGTGCCAGCAGCTTAACGGGGCAGGGCGGGGAGCTGTTTTTT. This sequence encodes CASSLTGQGGELFF.

The chain has TRBV6-2 or TRBV6-3 and TRBJ2-5, with no clear D. This CDR3 spans 13 amino acids. The germline gives CDR1 MNHEY, CDR2 SVGEGT. The V gene lost 6 bases and the J gene lost 5 bases, with 13 bases spanning the gap. The CDR3 is CASSPPRRETQYF. The CDR3 DNA sequence: TGTGCCAGCAGCCCCCCCCGAAGGGAGACCCAGTACTTC.

The rearrangement joins TRBV7-9 to TRBJ2-7, with 9 bases lining up with TRBD1. CDR3 length: 13 amino acids. Germline CDR1 reads SEHNR; CDR2 reads FQNEAQ (reference sequence). The V and J ends lost 7 bases and 2 bases, in that order; junction bases with no gene match: 3. CDR3 protein: CASNDRGTYEQYF. In DNA, the CDR3 is TGTGCCAGCAACGACAGGGGGACCTACGAGCAGTACTTC.

In this sample, this clonotype turned up a few times. This chain connects TRBV7-2 to TRBJ1-1; D is undetermined. Trimming cost V 0 bases and J 6 bases, with 8 bases left between them. Germline lookup yields CDR1 SGHTA and CDR2 FQGNSA. The CDR3 extends over 13 amino acids. DNA for the CDR3: TGTGCCAGCAGCTTAGCCGCTGATCCTGAAGCTTTCTTT. It is translated as CASSLAADPEAFF.

This clonotype occurred a few times. A much larger clone lies one base from this, so it may be a read error. The V call is TRBV7-2, the J call TRBJ2-3; D possibly corresponds to TRBD2 (5 bases). The CDR3 spans 15 residues. Germline V gives CDR1 SGHTA, CDR2 FQGNSA. The CDR3 bases are TGTGCCAGCAGCTTAGGGAAGAGGGCCACAGATCCGCAGTATTTT. As protein: CASSLGKRATDPQYF.

The chain combines TRBV13 with TRBJ2-1; weak D call: TRBD1 (5 bases). Deletions cut 3 bases from V and 6 bases from J, with 21 bases between. The CDR3 consists of 17 residues. The germline gives CDR1 PRHDT, CDR2 FYEKMQ (reference sequence). The CDR3 reads CASSLSPNPGSGNEQFF. CDR3 DNA sequence: TGTGCCAGCAGCTTGAGCCCTAACCCAGGGTCGGGCAATGAGCAGTTCTTC.

This clonotype was observed a few times. The chain carries TRBV7-6 and TRBJ2-4, with D uncertain. The V end lost 3 bases, the J end lost 0 bases, and 12 bases lay between the germline ends. Germline V CDR1 and CDR2: SGHVS, FNYEAQ. The CDR3 is made up of 16 amino acids. CDR3 nucleotide sequence: TGTGCCAGCAGCTTGACATGGGATGAAGCCAAAAACATTCAGTACTTC. Translated, it gives CASSLTWDEAKNIQYF.

The chain combines TRBV7-9 with TRBJ1-2, with 12 bases aligning to TRBD1. Germline CDR1 SEHNR, CDR2 FQNEAQ (reference sequence). This CDR3 contains 16 residues. Trimming removed 5 bases from V and 9 bases from J; junction bases left unmatched: 13. In DNA form, the CDR3 reads TGTGCCAGCAGCCAGAGGGGACAGGGGGCTGCTCCTAGCTACACCTTC. Encoded protein: CASSQRGQGAAPSYTF.

The V and J genes are TRBV12-3 or TRBV12-4 and TRBJ1-2, with D possibly being TRBD1 (5 bases). The CDR3 has 16 residues. V lost 2 bases and J lost 3, with 16 bases in between. In DNA, the CDR3 is TGTGCCAGCAGTTTAACCGGATTAAGGGGAGACTATGGCTACACCTTC. Its protein is CASSLTGLRGDYGYTF.

V and J are TRBV20-1 and TRBJ2-1; TRBD2 might be the D (5 bases). This CDR3 has 13 residues. The germline V gene has CDR1 DFQATT and CDR2 SNEGSKA (reference sequence). Trimming cost V 7 bases and J 2 bases, with 12 bases left between them. The CDR3 coding sequence is TGCAGTGTCACGGACTCGCCCTACAATGAGCAGTTCTTC. This encodes CSVTDSPYNEQFF.

As concerns this clonotype: Relative to the germline gene, one junction end is altered; a read error may explain this. The J gene is TRBJ1-2, the V gene TRBV7-9; D gene unclear. From germline, CDR1 is SEHNR and CDR2 FQNEAQ (reference sequence). The CDR3 contains 14 residues. CDR3 coding DNA: TGTACCAGCAGCTTGAACCGGGCCGTCTCTGGCTACACCTTC. Translation gives CTSSLNRAVSGYTF.